This T cell receptor beta chain is drawn from a study of blood T cell repertoires in COVID-19. Study-level information: COVID-19 samples from acute and convalescent phases originated in the United States, Italy and Spain.

Here immunoSEQ multiplex PCR was the method, and the copy in TCRdb shows in-frame clones only, minus some. This sample yields about 60,000 clones, of which 65% to 90% are seen a single time; 0.9% to 1.5% belongs to the top ten. The CDR3 length is 16 residues. Trimming removed 0 bases from V and 5 bases from J; junction bases left unmatched: 10. Per the germline V gene, CDR1 is SQVTM and CDR2 is ANQGSEA. V gene TRBV29-1 combines with J gene TRBJ2-1; 7 bases map to TRBD1. The sequenced sample was peripheral blood. The receptor was isolated from a middle-aged man with acute or convalescent COVID-19. CDR3 DNA: TGCAGCGTTGAAGATCCTAAGACAGGGCGAGACAATGAGCAGTTCTTC. It codes for CSVEDPKTGRDNEQFF.